This TCR beta chain was captured by sequencing in a study of regulatory T cells in long-lasting Graves disease. About the research overall: Graves' patients, newly diagnosed, had taken antithyroid drugs under 3 months. The study's findings and limits: Shared public clonotypes totalled 2,500 to 3,500 in persistent patients, compared with about a thousand in new patients.

The ends were cut back, 1 base at V and 2 bases at J, with 12 bases in the middle. The CDR3 is 16 amino acids. The germline V gene has CDR1 PRHDT and CDR2 FYEKMQ (reference sequence). Researchers made TCR beta libraries by using iRepertoire HTBI primers and running Arm-PCR on CDR3 regions. MiXCR, applied by TCRdb to the multiplex PCR reads, yields one record per CDR3 protein. The sample lists about 310,000 distinct CDR3 sequences; about a sixth were seen once. Specified time point: newly diagnosed GD, antithyroid drugs for less than 3 months. There was RNA extracted from PBMCs, and the TCR library was made from it. Investigators report Graves' disease was diagnosed under American Thyroid Association guidelines. Each patient gave 7 to 9 milliliters of EDTA-anticoagulated peripheral blood. A few counts support this clonotype. What it binds is not known.

The chain has TRBV13 and TRBJ2-1; possibly TRBD2 for D (5 bases). The material was peripheral blood mononuclear cells (PBMCs), obtained at new diagnosis, from a patient treated with antithyroid drugs. The receptor was derived from a female donor with Graves disease. The chain's CDR3 is CASSLAAEYPYNEQFF. DNA of the CDR3: TGTGCCAGCAGCTTAGCAGCGGAGTACCCCTACAATGAGCAGTTCTTC.